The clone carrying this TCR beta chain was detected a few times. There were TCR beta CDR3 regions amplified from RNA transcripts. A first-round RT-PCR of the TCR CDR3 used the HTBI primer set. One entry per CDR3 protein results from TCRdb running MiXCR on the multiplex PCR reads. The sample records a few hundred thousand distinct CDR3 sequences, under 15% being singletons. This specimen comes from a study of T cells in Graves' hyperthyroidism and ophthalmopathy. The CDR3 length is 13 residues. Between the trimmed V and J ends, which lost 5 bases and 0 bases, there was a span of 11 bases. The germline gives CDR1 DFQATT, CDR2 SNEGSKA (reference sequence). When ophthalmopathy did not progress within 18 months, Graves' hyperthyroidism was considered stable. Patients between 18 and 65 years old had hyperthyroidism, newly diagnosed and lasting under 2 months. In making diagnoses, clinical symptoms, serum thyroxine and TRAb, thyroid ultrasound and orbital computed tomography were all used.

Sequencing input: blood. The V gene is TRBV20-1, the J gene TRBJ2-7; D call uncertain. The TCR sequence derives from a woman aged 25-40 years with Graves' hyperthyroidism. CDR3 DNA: TGCAGTGCTGACCCCGGTAGCTCCTACGAGCAGTACTTC. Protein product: CSADPGSSYEQYF.